The source of this TCR beta chain is a study of blood T cell repertoires in COVID-19. Study context: Specimens from acute and convalescent COVID-19 originated in the United States, Italy and Spain. PBMCs, B-cell-depleted T cells, or T cells provided the cDNA or gDNA that made up the material.

Original methodology: Researchers report that nucleated cell counts were estimated from reference gene primer amplification. TCRdb keeps only in-frame clones here, not all; method: immunoSEQ multiplex PCR. D and trimming were read from the DNA, whereas the V and J calls and clone size are those reported in that table. The data hold about 130,000 clones, with about 86% observed a single time. Trimming at V came to 0 bases and at J to 2 bases, leaving 7 bases not matched to a gene. In germline, CDR1 is SGHRS, CDR2 YFSETQ. This CDR3 has 16 amino acids. The chain employs TRBV5-1 and TRBJ2-5; 7 bases map to TRBD2. The source is a woman in her forties or fifties who had recovered from COVID-19. Specimen: peripheral blood. The CDR3 loop reads CASSLAVASGQETQYF. DNA of the CDR3: TGCGCCAGCAGCTTGGCCGTGGCTAGCGGACAAGAGACCCAGTACTTC.